This TCR beta chain was retrieved from a study of blood T cell repertoires in COVID-19. Data came from immunoSEQ multiplex PCR; TCRdb stores just in-frame clones and leaves some out. The data hold about 150,000 clones, with 84% observed a single time. Per the germline V gene, CDR1 is SQVTM and CDR2 is ANQGSEA. The CDR3 has 14 residues. V was pared by 4 bases and J by 1 base, with 3 bases of the junction left unmatched. This clone is a singleton in its sample. This sequence was found in a human donor in a cohort sampled during active COVID-19. The gene calls are TRBV29-1 and TRBJ2-5, with TRBD2 identical over 10 bases. Sequenced sample: peripheral blood. CDR3 nucleotide sequence: TGCAGCGTTGGCCCTAGCGGGGGCCAAGAGACCCAGTACTTC. Translating gives CSVGPSGGQETQYF.